Each of the 13 T cell receptor beta chains below was sequenced from the same sample in a study of ipilimumab plus nivolumab after autologous stem cell transplantation. Produced via immunoSEQ multiplex PCR; TCRdb's table is partial and in-frame only. Among tens of thousands of clones listed, about 91% were seen once. This material consisted of PBMCs, taken in a trial of ipilimumab plus nivolumab as post-transplant consolidation. The receptors shown here come from a male donor with multiple myeloma.

This clone has only a few counts. This sequence joins TRBV19 and TRBJ1-1; the D gene is possibly TRBD1 (5 bases). Germline values: CDR1 LNHDA, CDR2 SQIVND (reference sequence). CDR3 length equals 15 residues. Trimming shortened V by 5 bases and J by 5 bases, and 18 bases separated the two germline ends. CDR3 protein: CASSPGRGGGTEAFF. In nucleotides, the CDR3 is TGTGCCAGTAGTCCCGGGCGTGGGGGGGGGACTGAAGCTTTCTTT.

The chain combines TRBV7-6 with TRBJ1-3; D is undetermined. CDR1 and CDR2 (germline): SGHVS, FNYEAQ. The CDR3 is 13 amino acids. V was cut by 1 base and J by 3 bases, with 4 bases left in between. This chain's CDR3 is CASSLEDGNTIYF. CDR3 DNA: TGTGCCAGCAGCTTAGAGGATGGAAACACCATATATTTT.

This chain uses TRBV7-6 with TRBJ2-5; no reliable D call. The CDR3 is 13 amino acids. With 3 bases removed from V and 2 bases from J, the gap between germline ends came to 7 bases. Germline assignment: CDR1 SGHVS and CDR2 FNYEAQ. The CDR3 DNA follows: TGTGCCAGCAGCTTGGCACGACAAGAGACCCAGTACTTC. This sequence encodes CASSLARQETQYF.

The J gene is TRBJ2-1, the V gene TRBV2; TRBD2 matches at 14 bases. This CDR3 comprises 16 residues. V lost 7 bases and J lost 7; bases outside the gene matches: 9. CDR1 and CDR2 from the germline V gene are SNHLY and FYNNEI. CDR3 nucleotide sequence: TGTGCCAGCATCGGACCGGGACTAGCGGGAGTGAATGAGCAGTTCTTC. This gives the protein CASIGPGLAGVNEQFF.

The chain links TRBV4-3 to TRBJ2-4; D is possibly TRBD2 (5 bases). Germline V gene data show CDR1 as LGHNA and CDR2 as YSLEER. V was clipped by 3 bases and J by 2 bases, with 8 bases between them. There are 14 residues in the CDR3. For the CDR3, the DNA is TGCGCCAGCAGCCAGCCCGGGACCAAAAACATTCAGTACTTC. Amino acids: CASSQPGTKNIQYF.

The V and J genes are TRBV19 and TRBJ1-4; D might be TRBD1 (6 bases). The CDR3 covers 15 residues. The germline V gene encodes CDR1 LNHDA and CDR2 SQIVND (reference sequence). V was trimmed by 2 bases and J by 7 bases, leaving 14 bases between them. CDR3 nucleotide sequence: TGTGCCAGTAGTATAAAGACAGGAACGTCTGAAAAACTGTTTTTT. Translation: CASSIKTGTSEKLFF.

The chain combines TRBV5-1 with TRBJ2-7, with 9 bases fitting TRBD2. J was trimmed by 3 bases and V by 0 bases; bases with no gene match: 7. Germline V gene lookup returns CDR1 SGHRS and CDR2 YFSETQ. This CDR3 has 16 residues. CDR3 DNA: TGCGCCAGCAGCTTGGTAATAGCGGGAGCCAACTACGAGCAGTACTTC. It yields the protein CASSLVIAGANYEQYF.

The chain combines TRBV4-1 with TRBJ2-5; D may be TRBD2 (5 bases). Deletions cut 4 bases from V and 1 base from J, with 7 bases between. The germline V gene has CDR1 MGHRA and CDR2 YSYEKL. This CDR3 has 13 residues. DNA for the CDR3: TGCGCCAGCAGCCGCGGGCTCCAAGAGACCCAGTACTTC. Amino acids: CASSRGLQETQYF.

This clone was seen a single time. This rearrangement joins TRBV5-4 to TRBJ1-2; 7 bases map to TRBD1. In germline, CDR1 is SGHNT, CDR2 YYREEE (reference sequence). V gave up 0 bases and J gave up 7 bases; unmatched junction bases: 6. The CDR3 totals 14 residues. The CDR3, as DNA: TGTGCCAGCAGCTTGGACAGGGGCGTAAGTGGCTACACCTTC. It yields the protein CASSLDRGVSGYTF.

The CDR3 region is CASSQGNTGELFF. CDR3 in DNA: TGTGCCAGCAGCCAGGGGAACACCGGGGAGCTGTTTTTT. This chain links TRBV7-3 with TRBJ2-2; tentative D call: TRBD1 (5 bases). CDR3 length equals 13 residues. Germline V gene data show CDR1 as SGHTA and CDR2 as FQGTGA. With 5 bases removed from V and 1 base from J, the gap between germline ends came to 5 bases.

The chain couples TRBV7-9 to TRBJ1-1; D not certain. The CDR3 is 17 residues long. Germline V CDR1 and CDR2: SEHNR, FQNEAQ (reference sequence). Trimming took 4 bases from V and 1 from J, leaving 19 bases between them. CDR3 nucleotide sequence: TGTGCCAGCAGCTATATTGAGACCTTACCTACGAACACTGAAGCTTTCTTT. Residues: CASSYIETLPTNTEAFF.

The chain links TRBV6-6 to TRBJ2-3; a possible D gene is TRBD1 (6 bases). V lost 2 bases to trimming and J lost 5 bases, with 11 bases between them. The length of the CDR3 is 14 residues. Germline V gene sequence: CDR1 MNHNY, CDR2 SVGAGI (reference sequence). In nucleotides, the CDR3 is TGTGCCAGCAGTTACCCCTCGACAGGAGATACGCAGTATTTT. Translation: CASSYPSTGDTQYF.

The chain uses TRBV5-5 and TRBJ1-2, with 9 nucleotides matching TRBD1. The junction had 4 bases not matched to a gene; V was cut back by 2 bases and J by 5 bases. CDR3 size: 14 residues. The germline V gene has CDR1 SGHKS and CDR2 YYEKEE (reference sequence). The CDR3 reads CASSFSGTGYGYTF. DNA for the CDR3: TGTGCCAGCAGCTTCTCCGGGACAGGGTATGGCTACACCTTC.